A single sample gave rise to the 9 T cell receptor beta chains below, sequenced in a study of blood T cell repertoires in COVID-19. Sequencing used immunoSEQ multiplex PCR; TCRdb keeps in-frame clones, though not all of them. Of about 360,000 clones listed, around 90% were seen once; the top ten hold around 1.9%. The sequenced material came from PBMCs or T cells enriched from blood (not recorded which). These receptors were taken from a woman aged 40 to 50 with acute COVID-19.

The chain employs TRBV19 and TRBJ1-5; D unclear. This CDR3 is built from 15 residues. Germline values: CDR1 LNHDA, CDR2 SQIVND (reference sequence). Trimming cost V 4 bases and J 1 base, with 11 bases left between them. The CDR3 nucleotides read TGTGCCAGTAGTAGACTAATGGGCAGCAATCAGCCCCAGCATTTT. Translating it yields CASSRLMGSNQPQHF.

This clone was detected only once. The CDR3 DNA follows: TGTGCCAGCAGTTACTCATCGGGGGGCAATCAGCCCCAGCATTTT. Amino acids: CASSYSSGGNQPQHF. V and J are TRBV6-6 and TRBJ1-5; D is possibly TRBD1 (5 bases). Germline lookup yields CDR1 MNHNY and CDR2 SVGAGI (reference sequence). The CDR3 spans 15 residues. Trimming stripped 0 bases from V and 2 bases from J, with 8 bases between.

This chain connects TRBV4-1 to TRBJ2-1; D is unresolved. Germline CDR1 reads MGHRA; CDR2 reads YSYEKL. The V and J ends lost 0 bases and 5 bases respectively, with 8 bases between them. The CDR3 is made up of 14 amino acids. The CDR3 DNA reads TGCGCCAGCAGCCAAGATCCGCAGGACAATGAGCAGTTCTTC. Translating it yields CASSQDPQDNEQFF.

The V call is TRBV3-1 (or the pseudogene TRBV3-2), the J call TRBJ2-3; 16 bases match TRBD2. V lost 3 bases and J lost 4; bases outside the gene matches: 10. The germline CDR1 and CDR2 sequences are LGHDT and YNNKEL (reference sequence). The length of the CDR3 is 19 residues. The CDR3 bases are TGTGCCAGCAGCCAGGTCCCGGGACTAGCGGGGGGGCAGGCAGATACGCAGTATTTT. It translates to CASSQVPGLAGGQADTQYF.

This chain joins TRBV7-9 and TRBJ1-1; possible D gene TRBD1, 6 bases. This CDR3 has 16 amino acids. The V end was cut by 4 bases, the J end by 2 bases, with 17 bases between. Germline V gives CDR1 SEHNR, CDR2 FQNEAQ (reference sequence). The CDR3 DNA follows: TGTGCCAGCAGCTCTACTATTTTGGACAGTAACACTGAAGCTTTCTTT. Residues: CASSSTILDSNTEAFF.

The chain couples TRBV23-1 to TRBJ2-4, with 8 bases that match TRBD1. TRBV23-1 is recorded as an ORF, its role being uncertain. The CDR3 is 20 residues long. With 2 bases clipped from V and 3 bases from J, the junction kept 18 bases outside the gene matches. The CDR3 DNA reads as TGCGCCAGCAGTCAAGATGCCTGCGACAGGGGCCCCTTGGGCAAAAACATTCAGTACTTC. Encoded protein: CASSQDACDRGPLGKNIQYF.

The J gene is TRBJ2-1, the V gene TRBV5-1; D is uncertain. The germline CDR1 and CDR2 sequences are SGHRS and YFSETQ. V was shortened by 3 bases and J by 4 bases, with 11 bases between the two germline ends. This CDR3 region has 14 residues. CDR3 sequence reads: CASSSESGYNEQFF. The CDR3 nucleotides are TGCGCCAGCAGCTCTGAGTCGGGTTACAATGAGCAGTTCTTC.

This rearrangement joins TRBV30 to TRBJ1-1; 10 bases align to TRBD1. Germline V gene data show CDR1 as GTSNPN and CDR2 as SVGIG (reference sequence). This CDR3 has 12 amino acids. With V trimmed by 3 bases and J by 10 bases, 5 bases remained unmatched. CDR3 nucleotide sequence: TGTGCCTGGAGCGGACAGGGGGGACGAGCTTTCTTT. Residues: CAWSGQGGRAFF.

J is TRBJ2-3 and V is TRBV27; perhaps TRBD2 as D (6 bases). CDR1 and CDR2 from the germline V gene are MNHEY and SMNVEV (reference sequence). V was shortened by 8 bases and J by 3 bases, with 15 bases between the two germline ends. The CDR3 runs 14 residues. This CDR3 is CASHQRGATDTQYF. CDR3 nucleotides: TGTGCCAGCCACCAACGCGGGGCGACAGATACGCAGTATTTT.